This T cell receptor (beta chain) was recovered during a study of blood T cell repertoires in COVID-19. CDR3 length: 13 residues. The germline V gene has CDR1 SGDLS and CDR2 YYNGEE. V gave up 2 bases and J gave up 4 bases; unmatched junction bases: 1. In the original workflow: Scientists estimated how many nucleated cells there were by amplifying reference gene primers. The method was immunoSEQ multiplex PCR; TCRdb's version includes in-frame clones alone and lacks a portion of them. D and trimming were read from the DNA, whereas the V and J calls and clone size are those reported in that table. The sample shows 150,000 to 200,000 clones, 70% to 90% of them seen only once.

The chain joins TRBV9 to TRBJ2-7, with 9 bases lining up with TRBD1. This TCR derives from a woman aged 50 to 65 who had recovered from COVID-19. Source material: PBMCs or T cells enriched from blood (not recorded which). CDR3 region: CASSVDRGYEQYF. CDR3 DNA sequence: TGTGCCAGCAGCGTTGACAGGGGGTACGAGCAGTACTTC.